The text below deals with one T cell receptor beta chain. The data originate from a study of shared clonotypes between healthy human individuals. Sequencing was performed with immunoSEQ multiplex PCR; in TCRdb, only in-frame clones are kept and a portion is missing. The sample contains some 2,400,000 clones, 95% of which appear only once. V was pared by 2 bases and J by 2 bases, with 12 bases between. The CDR3 is 15 residues long. The germline gives CDR1 MDHEN, CDR2 SYDVKM. Material for sequencing was naive CD4+ T cells sorted from blood. Subset meaning: CD45RA+ positively selected. This clonotype was sampled from a man aged 18 to 35 in good health. The rearrangement uses TRBV28 and TRBJ2-5; D may be TRBD2 (7 bases). The CDR3 bases are TGTGCCAGCAGTTTAGTGGGGGGGCGGCAAGAGACCCAGTACTTC. Protein sequence: CASSLVGGRQETQYF.